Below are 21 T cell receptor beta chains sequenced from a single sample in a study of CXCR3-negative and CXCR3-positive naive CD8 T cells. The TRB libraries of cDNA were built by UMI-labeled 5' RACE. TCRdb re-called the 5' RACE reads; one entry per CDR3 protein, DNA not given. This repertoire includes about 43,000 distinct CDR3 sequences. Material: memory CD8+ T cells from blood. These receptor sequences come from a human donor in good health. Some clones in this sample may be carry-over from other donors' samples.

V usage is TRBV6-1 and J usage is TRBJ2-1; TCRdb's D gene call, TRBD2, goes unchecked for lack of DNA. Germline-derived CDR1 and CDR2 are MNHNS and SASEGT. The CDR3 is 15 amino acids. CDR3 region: CASSSSGGAYNEQFF.

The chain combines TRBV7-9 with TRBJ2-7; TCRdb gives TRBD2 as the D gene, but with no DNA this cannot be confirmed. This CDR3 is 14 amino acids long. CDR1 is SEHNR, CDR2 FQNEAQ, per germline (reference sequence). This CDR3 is CASSSLAATYEQYF.

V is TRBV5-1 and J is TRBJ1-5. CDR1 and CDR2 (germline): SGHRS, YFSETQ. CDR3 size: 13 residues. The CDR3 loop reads CASSQAGNQPQHF. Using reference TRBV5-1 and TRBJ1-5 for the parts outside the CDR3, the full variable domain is KAGVTQTPRYLIKTRGQQVTLSCSPISGHRSVSWYQQTPGQGLQFLFEYFSETQRNKGNFPGRFSGRQFSNSRSEMNVSTLELGDSALYLCASSQAGNQPQHFGDGTRLSIL.

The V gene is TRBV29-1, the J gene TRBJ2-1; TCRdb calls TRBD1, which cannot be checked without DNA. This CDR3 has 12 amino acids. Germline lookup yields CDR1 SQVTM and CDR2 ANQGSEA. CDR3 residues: CSVVGGSAEQFF.

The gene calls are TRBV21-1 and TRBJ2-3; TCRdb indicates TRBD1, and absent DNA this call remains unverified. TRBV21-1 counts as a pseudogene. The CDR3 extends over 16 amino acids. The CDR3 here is CASSSLDRVCTDTQYF.

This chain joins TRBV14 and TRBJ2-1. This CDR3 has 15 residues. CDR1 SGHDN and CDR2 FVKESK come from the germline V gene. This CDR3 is CASSQAQSSYNEQFF.

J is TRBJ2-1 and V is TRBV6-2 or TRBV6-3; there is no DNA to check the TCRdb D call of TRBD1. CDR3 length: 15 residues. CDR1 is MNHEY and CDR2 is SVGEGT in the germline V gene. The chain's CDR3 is CASTSGLATYNEQFF.

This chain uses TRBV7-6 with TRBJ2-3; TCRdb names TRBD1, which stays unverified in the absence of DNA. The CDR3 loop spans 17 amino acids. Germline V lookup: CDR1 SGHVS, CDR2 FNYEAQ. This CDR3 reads CASSHLRAASGTDTQYF.

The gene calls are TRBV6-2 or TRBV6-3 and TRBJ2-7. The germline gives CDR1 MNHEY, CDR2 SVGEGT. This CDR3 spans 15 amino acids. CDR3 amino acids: CASITTPDSSYEQYF.

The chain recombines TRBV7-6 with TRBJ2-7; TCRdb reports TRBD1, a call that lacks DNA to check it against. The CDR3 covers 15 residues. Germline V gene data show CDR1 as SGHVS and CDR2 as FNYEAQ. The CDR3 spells CASSPPRDTTYEQYF. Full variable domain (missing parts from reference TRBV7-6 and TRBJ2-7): GAGVSQSPRYKVTKRGQDVALRCDPISGHVSLYWYRQALGQGPEFLTYFNYEAQQDKSGLPNDRFSAERPEGSISTLTIQRTEQRDSAMYRCASSPPRDTTYEQYFGPGTRLTVT.

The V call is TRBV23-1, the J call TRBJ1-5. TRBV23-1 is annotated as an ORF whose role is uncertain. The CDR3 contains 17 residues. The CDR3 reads CASSQSAGRIGNQPQHF.

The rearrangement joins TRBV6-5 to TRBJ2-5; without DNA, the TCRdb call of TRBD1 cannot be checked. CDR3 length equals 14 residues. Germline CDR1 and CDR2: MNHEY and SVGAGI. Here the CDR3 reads CASSYARAQETQYF.

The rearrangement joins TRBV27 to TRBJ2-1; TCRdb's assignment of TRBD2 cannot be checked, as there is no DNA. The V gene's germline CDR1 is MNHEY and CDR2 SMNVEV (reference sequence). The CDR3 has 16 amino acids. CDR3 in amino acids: CASSLETSPTYNEQFF.

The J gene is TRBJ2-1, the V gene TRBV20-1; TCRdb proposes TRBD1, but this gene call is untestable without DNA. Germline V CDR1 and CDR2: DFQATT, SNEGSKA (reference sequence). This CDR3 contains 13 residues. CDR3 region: CSASSGSYNEQFF.

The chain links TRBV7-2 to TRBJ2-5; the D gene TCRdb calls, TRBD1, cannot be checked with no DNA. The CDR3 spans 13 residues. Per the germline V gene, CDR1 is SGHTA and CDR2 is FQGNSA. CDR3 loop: CASSLGRGETQYF.

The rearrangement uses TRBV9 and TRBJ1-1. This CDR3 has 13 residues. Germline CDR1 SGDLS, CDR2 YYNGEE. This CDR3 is CASSVRVNTEAFF.

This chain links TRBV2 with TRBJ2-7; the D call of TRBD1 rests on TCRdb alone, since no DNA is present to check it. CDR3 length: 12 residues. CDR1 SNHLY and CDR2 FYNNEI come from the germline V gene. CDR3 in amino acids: CASSEPGPGQYF.

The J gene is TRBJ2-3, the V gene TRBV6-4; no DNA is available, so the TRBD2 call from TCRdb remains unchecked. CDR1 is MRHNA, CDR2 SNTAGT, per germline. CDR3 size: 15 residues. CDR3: CASSPSGGATDTQYF.

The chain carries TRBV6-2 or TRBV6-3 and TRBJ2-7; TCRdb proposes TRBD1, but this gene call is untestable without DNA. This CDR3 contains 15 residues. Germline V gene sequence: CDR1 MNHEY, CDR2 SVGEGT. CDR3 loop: CASSYRGTGGYEQYF.

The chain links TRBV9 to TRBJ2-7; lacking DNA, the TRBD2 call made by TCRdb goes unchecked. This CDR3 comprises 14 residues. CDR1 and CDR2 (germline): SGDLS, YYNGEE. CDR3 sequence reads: CASSVGSGTYEQYF.

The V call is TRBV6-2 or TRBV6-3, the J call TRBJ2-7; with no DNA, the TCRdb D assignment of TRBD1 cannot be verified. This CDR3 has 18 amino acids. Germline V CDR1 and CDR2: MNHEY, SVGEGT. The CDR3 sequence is CASSYPLPPGTASYEQYF.